These 14 T cell receptor beta chains share one sample of origin, sequenced in a study of cytomegalovirus exposure and HLA in healthy donors. With 60 Vbeta and 13 Jbeta primers, the PCR was carried out. Sequenced by immunoSEQ multiplex PCR; TCRdb stores in-frame clones only, minus some. The sample yields roughly 150,000 clones, approximately 78% seen once. The specimen was PBMCs. All receptors derive from a girl aged 2 to 9 in good health and CMV-seropositive.

This clone showed up just a few times. This sequence joins TRBV9 and TRBJ1-2; 7 positions match TRBD1. The CDR3 is 17 residues long. Germline loops: CDR1 SGDLS, CDR2 YYNGEE. Germline trimming cut 3 bases from V and 5 bases from J; bases unmatched to any gene: 16. The CDR3 sequence: CASSDGTATPGPYGYTF. Here the CDR3 DNA reads TGTGCCAGCAGCGACGGGACAGCGACGCCCGGCCCTTATGGCTACACCTTC.

The chain links TRBV19 to TRBJ1-2; D might be TRBD1 (6 bases). CDR1 LNHDA and CDR2 SQIVND come from the germline V gene (reference sequence). The CDR3 length is 15 residues. The V and J ends lost 4 bases and 4 bases respectively, with 16 bases between them. Written as DNA, the CDR3 is TGTGCCAGTAGTAAGGACGGCCGGGGGGCCTATGGCTACACCTTC. It encodes CASSKDGRGAYGYTF.

This chain uses TRBV2 with TRBJ1-2, with D perhaps matching TRBD1 (5 bases). The CDR3 is made up of 14 amino acids. The ends were cut back, 2 bases at V and 1 base at J, with 8 bases in the middle. Germline V CDR1 and CDR2: SNHLY, FYNNEI. CDR3 DNA sequence: TGTGCCAGCAGTGAAAATCAGGGTAACTATGGCTACACCTTC. Protein product: CASSENQGNYGYTF. The full variable domain, in which reference TRBV2 and TRBJ1-2 provide the parts outside the CDR3, is EPEVTQTPSHQVTQMGQEVILRCVPISNHLYFYWYRQILGQKVEFLVSFYNNEISEKSEIFDDQFSVERPDGSNFTLKIRSTKLEDSAMYFCASSENQGNYGYTFGSGTRLTVV.

This clone occurred a few times. The chain joins TRBV2 to TRBJ1-3, with D tentatively TRBD1 (5 bases). Germline V gene data show CDR1 as SNHLY and CDR2 as FYNNEI. The CDR3 totals 15 residues. V lost 2 bases and J 3 bases, leaving 11 bases between the germline ends. The CDR3 loop is CASSETGRGGNTIYF. CDR3 nucleotide sequence: TGTGCCAGCAGTGAAACCGGAAGGGGTGGAAACACCATATATTTT.

V and J are TRBV28 and TRBJ2-2, with D maybe TRBD1 (5 bases). The CDR3 spans 16 residues. V lost 3 bases and J 5 bases, leaving 16 bases between the germline ends. Germline V gene data show CDR1 as MDHEN and CDR2 as SYDVKM. The CDR3 nucleotides are TGTGCCAGCAGTTTGCAGGGCCAAGTTGCTACCGGGGAGCTGTTTTTT. The encoded protein is CASSLQGQVATGELFF.

This chain links TRBV4-1 with TRBJ2-7; 7 bases are shared with TRBD1. Germline V lookup: CDR1 MGHRA, CDR2 YSYEKL. This CDR3 has 18 residues. With 0 bases clipped from V and 4 bases from J, the junction kept 15 bases outside the gene matches. CDR3: CASSQDRGLRPDYYEQYF. The CDR3 region has the DNA TGCGCCAGCAGCCAAGATAGGGGGCTGCGACCAGACTATTACGAGCAGTACTTC.

This CDR3 is CATSRTVSNEQFF. CDR3 in DNA: TGTGCCACCTCAAGGACAGTCTCCAATGAGCAGTTCTTC. The V and J genes are TRBV28 and TRBJ2-1; possibly TRBD1 for D (6 bases). Germline values: CDR1 MDHEN, CDR2 SYDVKM. The CDR3 covers 13 residues. V shed 10 bases and J shed 6 bases, with 16 bases lying between them.

J is TRBJ1-3 and V is TRBV30; 9 positions match TRBD1. Germline CDR1 is GTSNPN and CDR2 is SVGIG (reference sequence). The CDR3 spans 12 residues. V lost 3 bases to trimming and J lost 6 bases; unmatched junction nucleotides: 0. The CDR3 sequence is CAWRQGANTIYF. The CDR3 DNA sequence: TGTGCCTGGAGACAGGGGGCAAACACCATATATTTT.

This clone was detected only once. This chain connects TRBV6-4 to TRBJ2-5; 12 bases are a match to TRBD2. The CDR3 is made up of 15 amino acids. Losses at the gene ends were 4 bases for V and 4 bases for J; bases not matched to a gene: 4. Germline-derived CDR1 and CDR2 are MRHNA and SNTAGT. For the CDR3, the DNA is TGTGCCAGCAGTGCGACTAGCGGGAGTGCAGAGACCCAGTACTTC. Translating gives CASSATSGSAETQYF.

The V gene is TRBV6-6, the J gene TRBJ1-1; D call uncertain. CDR3 length: 14 amino acids. In germline, CDR1 is MNHNY, CDR2 SVGAGI (reference sequence). Between the trimmed V and J ends, which lost 2 bases and 4 bases, there was a span of 11 bases. The CDR3 nucleotides read TGTGCCAGCAGTTACAACGAGGGTTCCACTGAAGCTTTCTTT. Its translation: CASSYNEGSTEAFF.

V is TRBV5-4 and J is TRBJ1-3; no definite D call. The germline gives CDR1 SGHNT, CDR2 YYREEE (reference sequence). The CDR3 runs to 17 residues. V gave up 4 bases and J gave up 0 bases, with 17 bases separating them. The CDR3 protein is CASSPAGGSPSGNTIYF. The CDR3 nucleotides are TGTGCCAGCAGCCCTGCAGGTGGCAGCCCCTCTGGAAACACCATATATTTT.

The rearrangement joins TRBV19 to TRBJ1-1; 7 nucleotides agree with TRBD1. The V gene's germline CDR1 is LNHDA and CDR2 SQIVND (reference sequence). Losses at the gene ends were 6 bases for V and 0 bases for J; bases not matched to a gene: 4. The CDR3 totals 14 residues. The CDR3 here is CASRRDSLNTEAFF. CDR3 in DNA: TGTGCCAGTAGGCGGGACAGTTTGAACACTGAAGCTTTCTTT.

This rearrangement joins TRBV28 to TRBJ1-3; 8 positions agree with TRBD1. Germline V gene lookup returns CDR1 MDHEN and CDR2 SYDVKM. With 1 base clipped from V and 9 bases from J, the junction kept 5 bases outside the gene matches. The CDR3 covers 14 residues. The CDR3 loop is CASSLSRGRSTIYF. CDR3 nucleotides: TGTGCCAGCAGTTTATCCAGGGGGCGGAGCACCATATATTTT.

This clone was seen a few times. The chain uses TRBV4-1 and TRBJ2-5; perhaps TRBD2 as D (5 bases). The V and J ends lost 4 bases and 5 bases respectively, with 23 bases between them. Germline assignment: CDR1 MGHRA and CDR2 YSYEKL. This CDR3 has 17 amino acids. CDR3 DNA sequence: TGCGCCAGCAGCCTTGGCTATGTAGCGCGGATGGGTGAGACCCAGTACTTC. Translated: CASSLGYVARMGETQYF.